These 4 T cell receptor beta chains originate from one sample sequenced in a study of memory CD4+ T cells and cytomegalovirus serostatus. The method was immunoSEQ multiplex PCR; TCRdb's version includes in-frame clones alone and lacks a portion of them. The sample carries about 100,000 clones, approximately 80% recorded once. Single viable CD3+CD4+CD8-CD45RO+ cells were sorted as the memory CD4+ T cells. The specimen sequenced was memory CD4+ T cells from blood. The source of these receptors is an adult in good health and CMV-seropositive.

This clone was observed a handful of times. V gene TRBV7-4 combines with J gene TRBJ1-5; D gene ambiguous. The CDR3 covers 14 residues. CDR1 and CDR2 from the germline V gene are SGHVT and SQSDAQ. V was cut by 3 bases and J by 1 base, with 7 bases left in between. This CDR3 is CASSFPGSNQPQHF. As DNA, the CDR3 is TGTGCCAGCAGCTTCCCAGGCAGCAATCAGCCCCAGCATTTT.

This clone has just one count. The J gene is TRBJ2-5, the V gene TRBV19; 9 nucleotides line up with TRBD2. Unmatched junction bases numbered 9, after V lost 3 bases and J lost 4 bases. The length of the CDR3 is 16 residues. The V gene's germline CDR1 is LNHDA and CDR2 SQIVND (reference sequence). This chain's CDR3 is CASSILSAGGLETQYF. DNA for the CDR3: TGTGCCAGTAGTATTCTCTCGGCGGGAGGGCTAGAGACCCAGTACTTC.

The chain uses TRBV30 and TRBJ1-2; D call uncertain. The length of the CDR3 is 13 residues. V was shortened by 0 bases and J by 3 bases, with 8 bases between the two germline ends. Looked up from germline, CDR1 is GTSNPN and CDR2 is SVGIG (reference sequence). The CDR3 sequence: CAWSVGRDYGYTF. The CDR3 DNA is TGTGCCTGGAGTGTAGGGCGGGACTATGGCTACACCTTC.

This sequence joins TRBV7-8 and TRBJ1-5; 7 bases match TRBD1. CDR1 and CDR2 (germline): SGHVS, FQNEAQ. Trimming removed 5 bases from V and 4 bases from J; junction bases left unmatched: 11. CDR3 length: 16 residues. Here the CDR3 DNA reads TGTGCCAGCAGCCCGCAACAGGGGAATGGGAATCAGCCCCAGCATTTT. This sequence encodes CASSPQQGNGNQPQHF.